The 29 T cell receptor beta chains reported below all come from one sample, sequenced in a study of blood T cell repertoires in COVID-19. Sequencing was performed with immunoSEQ multiplex PCR; in TCRdb, only in-frame clones are kept and a portion is missing. The data show about 150,000 clones, over 75% seen once. Sequencing was carried out using peripheral blood. These receptors were obtained from a woman aged 35 to 49 with acute or convalescent COVID-19.

The chain uses TRBV4-1 and TRBJ1-4; 9 positions match TRBD1. V was clipped by 3 bases and J by 7 bases; unmatched bases: 9. The V gene's germline CDR1 is MGHRA and CDR2 YSYEKL. The CDR3 covers 16 residues. This chain's CDR3 is CASSHEPGQGGEKLFF. Written as DNA, the CDR3 is TGCGCCAGCAGCCATGAACCGGGACAGGGAGGTGAAAAACTGTTTTTT.

The V gene is TRBV6-6, the J gene TRBJ2-5; 10 positions match TRBD2. The CDR3 consists of 16 residues. Trimming cost V 2 bases and J 7 bases; bases outside gene matches: 10. The germline gives CDR1 MNHNY, CDR2 SVGAGI (reference sequence). The CDR3 protein is CASSYPASGRTGTQYF. The CDR3 nucleotides read TGTGCCAGCAGTTACCCAGCTAGCGGGAGAACCGGGACCCAGTACTTC.

J is TRBJ1-1 and V is TRBV5-4; 9 nucleotides agree with TRBD1. Germline loops: CDR1 SGHNT, CDR2 YYREEE (reference sequence). The CDR3 has 13 residues. V was pared by 4 bases and J by 6 bases, with 4 bases of the junction left unmatched. In DNA, the CDR3 is TGTGCCAGCAGCCCACAGGGGGCCTCTGAAGCTTTCTTT. As protein: CASSPQGASEAFF.

The chain combines TRBV7-2 with TRBJ1-3; no definite D call. V lost 4 bases to trimming and J lost 0 bases, with 13 bases between them. The CDR3 spans 16 residues. Germline V CDR1 and CDR2: SGHTA, FQGNSA. CDR3 bases: TGTGCCAGCAGCTACCCCTTATCTAGCTCTGGAAACACCATATATTTT. Residues: CASSYPLSSSGNTIYF.

V usage is TRBV5-1 and J usage is TRBJ2-3, with a tentative D call TRBD2 (6 bases). The CDR3 has 13 residues. Germline V lookup: CDR1 SGHRS, CDR2 YFSETQ. Trimming shortened V by 6 bases and J by 3 bases, and 11 bases separated the two germline ends. The CDR3 DNA is TGCGCCAGCAAGAAGGGAGGAACAGATACGCAGTATTTT. As protein: CASKKGGTDTQYF.

This clone was counted only a few times. The chain is built from TRBV4-1 and TRBJ1-2, with D maybe TRBD1 (6 bases). This CDR3 contains 13 residues. V was pared by 6 bases and J by 5 bases, with 13 bases between. Germline V gene data show CDR1 as MGHRA and CDR2 as YSYEKL. For the CDR3, the DNA is TGCGCCAGCAGGGGGGACACTACTTATGGCTACACCTTC. Amino acids: CASRGDTTYGYTF.

The chain couples TRBV7-3 to TRBJ2-3; 11 bases line up with TRBD2. The CDR3 sequence is 16 residues long. The trim removed 4 bases at V and 0 bases at J, leaving 3 bases unmatched. CDR1 is SGHTA and CDR2 is FQGTGA in the germline V gene. CDR3 sequence: CASSSASGGSTDTQYF. CDR3 nucleotide sequence: TGTGCCAGCAGCTCGGCTAGCGGGGGGAGCACAGATACGCAGTATTTT.

The chain is built from TRBV15 and TRBJ1-5, with TRBD1 as a possible D gene (5 bases). Trimming removed 8 bases at V and 2 bases at J, with 10 bases between. The CDR3 loop spans 13 amino acids. Germline V gene sequence: CDR1 LNHNV, CDR2 YYDKDF (reference sequence). The DNA for the CDR3 is TGTGCCACCTCTCGGGGGGGCAATCAGCCCCAGCATTTT. Translating it yields CATSRGGNQPQHF.

The chain uses TRBV19 and TRBJ2-6; 8 bases are shared with TRBD1. Germline CDR1 reads LNHDA; CDR2 reads SQIVND (reference sequence). The CDR3 runs 15 residues. V dropped 6 bases and J dropped 2; count of bases not matched to a gene: 3. CDR3: CASSRTGTGANVLTF. For the CDR3, the DNA is TGTGCCAGTAGCAGGACAGGGACTGGGGCCAACGTCCTGACTTTC. The variable domain in full, with the rest retrieved from reference TRBV19 and TRBJ2-6, is DGGITQSPKYLFRKEGQNVTLSCEQNLNHDAMYWYRQDPGQGLRLIYYSQIVNDFQKGDIAEGYSVSREKKESFPLTVTSAQKNPTAFYLCASSRTGTGANVLTFGAGSRLTVL.

CDR3 amino acids: CASSLDPGVESPLHF. As DNA, the CDR3 is TGTGCCAGCAGCTTGGACCCGGGGGTAGAGTCACCCCTCCACTTT. The V call is TRBV5-6, the J call TRBJ1-6; possible D gene TRBD1, 5 bases. V was shortened by 0 bases and J by 10 bases, with 14 bases between the two germline ends. In germline, CDR1 is SGHDT, CDR2 YYEEEE. This CDR3 contains 15 residues.

This rearrangement joins TRBV30 to TRBJ2-7; TRBD1 aligns across 8 bases. From germline, CDR1 is GTSNPN and CDR2 SVGIG (reference sequence). CDR3 length equals 11 residues. The ends lost 5 bases at V and 6 bases at J; junction bases unmatched: 3. CDR3 in amino acids: CAWGDRGEQYF. The CDR3 nucleotides read TGTGCCTGGGGAGACAGGGGCGAGCAGTACTTC.

The chain is built from TRBV7-2 and TRBJ2-1; D is perhaps TRBD2 (5 bases). The CDR3 has 15 amino acids. The V and J ends lost 1 base and 5 bases respectively, with 12 bases between them. Germline lookup yields CDR1 SGHTA and CDR2 FQGNSA. This CDR3 is CASSLERRYNNEQFF. The CDR3 bases are TGTGCCAGCAGCTTAGAGCGGAGGTATAACAATGAGCAGTTCTTC.

The V and J genes are TRBV7-8 and TRBJ1-1, with 8 bases identical to TRBD1. Germline loops: CDR1 SGHVS, CDR2 FQNEAQ. The CDR3 sequence is 17 residues long. Losses at the gene ends were 5 bases for V and 1 base for J; bases not matched to a gene: 12. The CDR3 loop reads CASSHNFRDRTNTEAFF. The CDR3 DNA follows: TGTGCCAGCAGCCACAACTTCCGGGACAGGACGAACACTGAAGCTTTCTTT.

The rearrangement joins TRBV4-1 to TRBJ2-4, with TRBD2 as a possible D gene (6 bases). Germline V CDR1 and CDR2: MGHRA, YSYEKL. V lost 4 bases and J 6 bases, leaving 16 bases between the germline ends. CDR3 size: 15 residues. CDR3 protein: CASSPMGEVANIQYF. In DNA form, the CDR3 reads TGCGCCAGCAGCCCCATGGGGGAGGTAGCAAACATTCAGTACTTC.

This sequence joins TRBV19 and TRBJ1-1; 8 bases are a match to TRBD1. Germline assignment: CDR1 LNHDA and CDR2 SQIVND (reference sequence). This CDR3 region has 14 residues. V gave up 7 bases and J gave up 6 bases; unmatched junction bases: 10. The CDR3 sequence: CASNHRTGYSEAFF. CDR3 coding DNA: TGTGCCAGTAATCACAGGACAGGGTATTCTGAAGCTTTCTTT.

This chain joins TRBV19 and TRBJ2-7, with D possibly TRBD1 on 6 matching bases. The germline V gene has CDR1 LNHDA and CDR2 SQIVND (reference sequence). The CDR3 has 14 amino acids. V was clipped by 5 bases and J by 6 bases, with 17 bases between them. The chain's CDR3 is CASSVTGFGSEQYF. For the CDR3, the DNA is TGTGCCAGTAGTGTCACAGGGTTTGGAAGCGAGCAGTACTTC.

The V gene is TRBV28, the J gene TRBJ2-6; possibly TRBD2 for D (6 bases). V lost 6 bases, J lost 2 bases, and 17 bases lay in between. Looked up from germline, CDR1 is MDHEN and CDR2 is SYDVKM. This CDR3 has 17 amino acids. The CDR3 loop is CASRAEKWGAGANVLTF. For the CDR3, the DNA is TGTGCCAGCAGGGCGGAAAAATGGGGGGCTGGGGCCAACGTCCTGACTTTC.

The chain recombines TRBV19 with TRBJ1-1, with a possible D match to TRBD1 (5 bases). The germline gives CDR1 LNHDA, CDR2 SQIVND (reference sequence). Trimming stripped 3 bases from V and 5 bases from J, with 10 bases between. This CDR3 comprises 13 residues. This CDR3 reads CASSISRATEAFF. CDR3 DNA sequence: TGTGCCAGTAGTATCTCCAGGGCAACTGAAGCTTTCTTT. Full variable domain (outside the CDR3, taken from reference TRBV19 and TRBJ1-1): DGGITQSPKYLFRKEGQNVTLSCEQNLNHDAMYWYRQDPGQGLRLIYYSQIVNDFQKGDIAEGYSVSREKKESFPLTVTSAQKNPTAFYLCASSISRATEAFFGQGTRLTVV.

The chain recombines TRBV6-5 with TRBJ1-5, with D uncertain. CDR1 is MNHEY and CDR2 is SVGAGI in the germline V gene. The V gene lost 4 bases and the J gene lost 3 bases, with 13 bases spanning the gap. This CDR3 has 15 amino acids. CDR3 in DNA: TGTGCCAGCAGTTCGGAATGGGAGATCAATCAGCCCCAGCATTTT. Translating it yields CASSSEWEINQPQHF.

This chain uses TRBV3-1 (or the pseudogene TRBV3-2) with TRBJ2-3; weak D call: TRBD2 (5 bases). This CDR3 is 19 amino acids long. V lost 1 base and J lost 2, with 22 bases in between. The V gene's germline CDR1 is LGHDT and CDR2 YNNKEL (reference sequence). CDR3 in DNA: TGTGCCAGCAGCCAAGGGCGGGCCCGGATCGCGAACCACACAGATACGCAGTATTTT. Translated, it gives CASSQGRARIANHTDTQYF.

The CDR3 loop is CASRSTGEAFF. The CDR3, as DNA: TGTGCCAGCAGATCGACAGGTGAAGCTTTCTTT. The J gene is TRBJ1-1, the V gene TRBV28; D is perhaps TRBD1 (6 bases). The ends were cut back, 6 bases at V and 7 bases at J, with 9 bases in the middle. Germline CDR1 MDHEN, CDR2 SYDVKM. This CDR3 is 11 amino acids long.

In its sample, this clone was seen a few times. This chain uses TRBV28 with TRBJ1-5, with 7 bases lining up with TRBD1. The CDR3 has 15 amino acids. Per germline, CDR1 MDHEN and CDR2 SYDVKM. The V and J ends lost 2 bases and 7 bases, in that order; junction bases with no gene match: 8. The CDR3: CASSLRQGESQPQHF. CDR3 bases: TGTGCCAGCAGTTTACGGCAGGGGGAATCACAGCCCCAGCATTTT.

The V and J genes are TRBV4-1 and TRBJ2-1; D perhaps matches TRBD2 (5 bases). Trimming removed 3 bases from V and 5 bases from J, with 11 bases in between. CDR1 and CDR2 (germline): MGHRA, YSYEKL. The CDR3 extends over 14 amino acids. CDR3 DNA: TGCGCCAGCAGCCACTGGACTGGAAACAATGAGCAGTTCTTC. Translating it yields CASSHWTGNNEQFF.

The rearrangement links TRBV3-1 (or the pseudogene TRBV3-2) to TRBJ1-2, with 8 bases fitting TRBD1. The CDR3 is made up of 14 amino acids. From germline, CDR1 is LGHDT and CDR2 YNNKEL (reference sequence). The V and J ends lost 2 bases and 7 bases, in that order; junction bases with no gene match: 6. The CDR3 DNA sequence: TGTGCCAGCAGCCAATCCGGGACAGGTAGTGGCTACACCTTC. It specifies CASSQSGTGSGYTF.

This clone showed up just once. The gene calls are TRBV19 and TRBJ2-2, with a tentative D call TRBD2 (7 bases). Germline V gene lookup returns CDR1 LNHDA and CDR2 SQIVND (reference sequence). There are 17 residues in the CDR3. Trimming stripped 1 base from V and 6 bases from J, with 18 bases between. Here the CDR3 DNA reads TGTGCCAGTAGTATAGTTCGGGGGGCCAGCGGCTCCGGGGAGCTGTTTTTT. This translates into CASSIVRGASGSGELFF.

This clone was seen once. The rearrangement uses TRBV6-5 and TRBJ2-7; TRBD1 matches at 9 bases. Germline V gene sequence: CDR1 MNHEY, CDR2 SVGAGI. This CDR3 is 15 amino acids long. V was pared by 4 bases and J by 2 bases, with 6 bases of the junction left unmatched. The CDR3 here is CASSSRDRVTYEQYF. DNA of the CDR3: TGTGCCAGCAGTTCGCGGGACAGGGTTACCTACGAGCAGTACTTC.

J is TRBJ2-5 and V is TRBV27; D is perhaps TRBD1 (6 bases). The V gene lost 0 bases and the J gene lost 8 bases, with 16 bases spanning the gap. CDR3 length equals 15 residues. Germline V gives CDR1 MNHEY, CDR2 SMNVEV (reference sequence). The CDR3, as DNA: TGTGCCAGCAGTTTATCGCTCAGGGGATCGAATACCCAGTACTTC. It is translated as CASSLSLRGSNTQYF.

The chain employs TRBV7-2 and TRBJ2-7, with 9 bases matching TRBD1. V was clipped by 2 bases and J by 4 bases; unmatched bases: 6. Germline V gene data show CDR1 as SGHTA and CDR2 as FQGNSA. The CDR3 has 15 amino acids. The CDR3 region has the DNA TGTGCCAGCAGCTTACGGCGGGACAGGGTATACGAGCAGTACTTC. Its translation is CASSLRRDRVYEQYF.

The chain recombines TRBV12-3 or TRBV12-4 with TRBJ2-7, with a weak D call TRBD1 (5 bases). V was shortened by 0 bases and J by 7 bases, with 10 bases between the two germline ends. This CDR3 is 13 amino acids long. Here the CDR3 DNA reads TGTGCCAGCAGTTTAGCTACAGGTACTGAGCAGTACTTC. It codes for CASSLATGTEQYF.